The present entry profiles one T cell receptor (beta chain) with its context. Its antigen is still unknown. CAS ≥3, NOSPECS ≥4, moderate-to-severe activity and duration under 3 months marked donors with ophthalmopathy. Physicians reached a diagnosis by relying on clinical symptoms, serum thyroxine, TRAb, thyroid ultrasound and orbital computed tomography. The PBMCs were taken from about 9.7 ml of fresh peripheral blood. CDR1 is LNHDA, CDR2 SQIVND, per germline (reference sequence). CDR3 size: 16 residues. Deletions cut 3 bases from V and 3 bases from J, with 15 bases between. The entry originates in a study of Graves' ophthalmopathy and Graves' hyperthyroidism. Study results and caveats: Blood samples also showed most expanded thyroid clonotypes exceeding 0.001 frequency.

RNA transcripts provided the template for amplifying TCR beta CDR3 regions. Amplification began with first-round RT-PCR using HTBI primers, then second-round multiplex PCR was performed. Using its own MiXCR run on the multiplex PCR reads, TCRdb lists one record per CDR3 protein. The repertoire holds hundreds of thousands of distinct CDR3 sequences, 35% to 45% seen once, with over 2.5% in the top ten. The gene calls are TRBV19 and TRBJ1-5; no clear D. Sequencing used peripheral blood. This receptor was identified in an adult man with Graves' ophthalmopathy. CDR3 nucleotides: TGTGCCAGTAGTATCGGATCTGTGTCAGACAATCAGCCCCAGCATTTT. Its translation: CASSIGSVSDNQPQHF.